This T cell receptor beta chain was profiled in a study of blood T cell repertoires in COVID-19. The method was immunoSEQ multiplex PCR; TCRdb's version includes in-frame clones alone and lacks a portion of them. Among more than 25,000 clones listed, about 82% were seen once. This clone is medium-sized. Germline values: CDR1 MNHNS, CDR2 SASEGT. Trimming at V came to 3 bases and at J to 5 bases, leaving 7 bases not matched to a gene. This CDR3 contains 16 residues. This sequence was found in a man aged 55 to 70 with active COVID-19. The material sequenced was peripheral blood. The chain is built from TRBV6-1 and TRBJ2-1; 10 positions agree with TRBD1. The chain's CDR3 is CASSDIEGQGNNEQFF. The CDR3 nucleotides read TGTGCCAGCAGTGACATTGAGGGACAGGGGAACAATGAGCAGTTCTTC.